This is a list of T cell receptor beta chains from one sample in a study of technical replicates of blood from a handful of donors. Some clones are missing from TCRdb's copy, which holds only in-frame ones; the method was immunoSEQ multiplex PCR. Seen here are around 68,000 clones, about 97% observed once, and the top ten hold about 0.26%. The source material was T cells isolated from PBMCs. These receptors all stem from a human donor in good health. CDR3s include the opening cysteine and the closing phenylalanine or tryptophan. Each record gives: V gene, D gene, clone size, J gene, CDR3 length, CDR3 DNA, CDR3 protein. A D gene is named only where the DNA matches it firmly. Expanded clones get a size class; other rows say once, few or many, or leave the size out.

TRBV11-2	TRBD2	-	TRBJ2-7	16	TGTGCCAGCAGCTCCCAAGCTAGCGGGAGAATCGGCGAGCAGTACTTC	CASSSQASGRIGEQYF
TRBV11-2	-	-	TRBJ2-7	13	TGTGCCAGCAGCTTAGCCCAGCAGGGCGAGCAGTACTTC	CASSLAQQGEQYF
TRBV4-3	-	once	TRBJ1-2	15	TGCGCCAGCAGCCAAGGAGAGTCGTCCCTCTATGGCTACACCTTC	CASSQGESSLYGYTF
TRBV10-3	-	-	TRBJ1-2	14	TGTGCCATCAGTGAGCCCGGGACATCGCATGGCTACACCTTC	CAISEPGTSHGYTF
TRBV5-1	-	-	TRBJ2-2	15	TGCGCCAGCACTCCAGGGGCCGCGAACACCGGGGAGCTGTTTTTT	CASTPGAANTGELFF
TRBV7-3	TRBD1	-	TRBJ2-1	15	TGTGCCAGCAGCTCCGGGACAGATTTTCCGAATGAGCAGTTCTTC	CASSSGTDFPNEQFF
TRBV6-5	-	-	TRBJ2-7	13	TGTGCCAGCAGTTACTCGTATCACACACAGGGATACTTC	CASSYSYHTQGYF
TRBV19	TRBD1	-	TRBJ1-5	17	TGTGCCAGTAGGAGGACAGGCGGAACTTATAGCAATCAGCCCCAGCATTTT	CASRRTGGTYSNQPQHF
TRBV6-1	TRBD2	-	TRBJ2-2	18	TGTGCCAGCAGTGGACTAGCGGGAGGGAAGATGAACACCGGGGAGCTGTTTTTT	CASSGLAGGKMNTGELFF
TRBV28	TRBD2	-	TRBJ2-7	19	TGTGCCAGCGGCTCTAGCGGGAGGGCCCTTGGGGGAGGCTCCTACGAGCAGTACTTC	CASGSSGRALGGGSYEQYF
TRBV10-3	-	-	TRBJ1-2	13	TGTGCCATCAGTGAGTCAGAGCGGGCTGGCTACACCTTC	CAISESERAGYTF
TRBV9	TRBD2	-	TRBJ2-3	16	TGTGCCAGCAGCGTAGATAGCGGGAGGTTGGGAGATACGCAGTATTTT	CASSVDSGRLGDTQYF